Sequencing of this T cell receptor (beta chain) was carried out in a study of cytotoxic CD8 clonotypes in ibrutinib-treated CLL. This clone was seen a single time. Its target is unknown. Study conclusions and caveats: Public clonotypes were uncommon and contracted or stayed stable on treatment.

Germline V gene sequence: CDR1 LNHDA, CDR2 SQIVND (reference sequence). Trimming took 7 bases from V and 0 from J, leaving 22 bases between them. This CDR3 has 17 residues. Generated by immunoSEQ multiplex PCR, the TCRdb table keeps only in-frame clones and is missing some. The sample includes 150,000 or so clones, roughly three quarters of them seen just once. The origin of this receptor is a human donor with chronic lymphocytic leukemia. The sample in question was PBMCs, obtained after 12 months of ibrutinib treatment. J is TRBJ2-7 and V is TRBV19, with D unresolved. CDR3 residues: CASTPIMLVRNSYEQYF. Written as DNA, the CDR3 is TGTGCCAGTACTCCTATCATGCTGGTCAGAAACTCCTACGAGCAGTACTTC.